This T cell receptor beta chain comes out of a study of CD8 T cells in Susac syndrome. Study findings and constraints: The relatively small number of individuals in the TCR sequencing and HLA analysis was acknowledged by the study.

RNA, at roughly 0.45 to 1 ug, was reverse transcribed with random hexamers. Across 54 Vbeta and 13 Jbeta, TCR beta CDR3 was amplified with immunoSEQ multiplex PCR. TCRdb analysed the immunoSEQ multiplex PCR reads with MiXCR anew, one entry per CDR3 protein. Here the sample spans roughly 150,000 distinct CDR3 sequences, under 97% being singletons. V gave up 4 bases and J gave up 7 bases, with 12 bases separating them. In germline, CDR1 is MDHEN, CDR2 SYDVKM. The length of the CDR3 is 13 residues. Notes on this clonotype: The antigen remains undetermined.

The chain recombines TRBV28 with TRBJ2-3; D is ambiguous. The sequenced sample consisted of CD4+ T cells from PBMCs. The origin of this receptor is a human donor with Susac syndrome. This CDR3 is CASSSSAPNTQYF. The CDR3 DNA reads TGTGCCAGCAGTTCCTCTGCCCCCAATACGCAGTATTTT.